The 8 T cell receptor beta chains in this list originate from one sample, sequenced in a study of T cells in Graves' hyperthyroidism and ophthalmopathy (dated by TCRdb to the late 2010s). Libraries were prepared through multiplex PCR. The sample was run on an Illumina HiSeq 2000. The TCR beta CDR3 regions were amplified from the RNA transcripts. For the first round of RT-PCR on the TCR CDR3, the HTBI primer set was used together with the Qiagen OneStep RT-PCR kit. TCRdb reanalyzed the raw reads on its own, using fastp at Q25 for trimming and MiXCR for clone calling, and kept in-frame beta chains. Rows are combined by CDR3 protein, so each entry shows the most common genes and DNA. The sample data list 600,000 to 750,000 distinct CDR3 sequences, and 15% to 20% of these were observed just once. The ten largest clonotypes hold around 16% of the sample. Sequences were obtained from blood. The receptors here all came from a man aged 50 to 59 with Graves' hyperthyroidism.

This clonotype was seen only a few times. The gene calls are TRBV28 and TRBJ1-2; maybe TRBD1 (5 bases). CDR3 length: 14 residues. V gave up 1 base and J gave up 4 bases, with 10 bases separating them. From germline, CDR1 is MDHEN and CDR2 SYDVKM. In nucleotides, the CDR3 is TGTGCCAGCAGTTTATCACTGGGGCCCTATGGCTACACCTTC. Its translation is CASSLSLGPYGYTF.

This clonotype has a count of ten or more. In nucleotides, the CDR3 is TGTGCCAGCAGTGAAGTTAACGAGCTCTCCTACGAGCAGTACTTC. Protein product: CASSEVNELSYEQYF. This chain connects TRBV6-1 to TRBJ2-7, with no clear D. CDR3 size: 15 residues. Trimming stripped 1 base from V and 0 bases from J, with 10 bases between. The germline CDR1 and CDR2 sequences are MNHNS and SASEGT.

Ten or more counts support this clonotype. The chain recombines TRBV20-1 with TRBJ2-2; 7 bases are shared with TRBD2. V was pared by 6 bases and J by 6 bases, with 13 bases of the junction left unmatched. CDR3 length equals 15 residues. Germline CDR1 DFQATT, CDR2 SNEGSKA (reference sequence). CDR3 sequence reads: CSAAGTNSLAGELFF. The CDR3 coding sequence is TGCAGTGCCGCCGGGACTAACAGTCTCGCCGGGGAGCTGTTTTTT.

Many counts were recorded for this clonotype. It is unclear where the CDR3 begins or ends on the DNA, so no DNA is shown, and the CDR3 is as TCRdb lists it. This CDR3 reads CASSVGAGSPHF. The chain joins TRBV2 to TRBJ2-5; the table's D gene call, TRBD2, was not cross checked with the DNA. Germline V CDR1 and CDR2: SNHLY, FYNNEI. The length of the CDR3 is 12 amino acids, counting both ends.

This clonotype has a count of ten or more. The chain recombines TRBV25-1 with TRBJ2-7; a possible D gene is TRBD2 (6 bases). Between the trimmed V and J ends, which lost 3 bases and 4 bases, there was a span of 13 bases. Germline CDR1 and CDR2: MGHDK and SYGVNS. CDR3 length: 14 residues. The CDR3 DNA reads as TGTGCCAGCAGTGACCGGGACTCATTTTACGAGCAGTACTTC. As protein: CASSDRDSFYEQYF.

In this sample, this clonotype turned up a few times. The V and J genes are TRBV6-2 or TRBV6-3 and TRBJ2-5; D could derive from TRBD1 or TRBD2 (6 bases each). The V gene lost 0 bases and the J gene lost 0 bases, with 11 bases spanning the gap. The CDR3 length is 16 residues. Germline assignment: CDR1 MNHEY and CDR2 SVGEGT. CDR3 sequence reads: CASSYSKRGDQETQYF. The CDR3 bases are TGTGCCAGCAGTTACTCGAAAAGGGGGGACCAAGAGACCCAGTACTTC.

This clonotype was seen more than once but under ten times. This chain uses TRBV7-9 with TRBJ1-4, with 8 bases lining up with TRBD1. This CDR3 is 16 amino acids long. With V trimmed by 7 bases and J by 5 bases, 12 bases remained unmatched. Germline CDR1 reads SEHNR; CDR2 reads FQNEAQ (reference sequence). As DNA, the CDR3 is TGTGCCAGCATGGTGCAGGGGGCTATGTCAAATGAAAAACTGTTTTTT. Encoded protein: CASMVQGAMSNEKLFF.

The chain uses TRBV28 and TRBJ1-1; D not certain. The germline V gene encodes CDR1 MDHEN and CDR2 SYDVKM. The CDR3 is 17 amino acids. V was clipped by 1 base and J by 9 bases, with 24 bases between them. The DNA for the CDR3 is TGTGCCAGCAGTTTATTAAGTGGGCCCGAGTTAATATTGAAAGCTTTCTTT. This sequence encodes CASSLLSGPELILKAFF.